This TCR beta chain was sequenced in a study of cytomegalovirus exposure and HLA in healthy donors. Findings of the study overall: Earlier analysis yielded a pattern in which most TCR beta V segments were productive about 87% or about 30% of the time.

Trimming pared 4 bases from V and 0 bases from J, leaving 10 bases between. Germline V gene sequence: CDR1 SGHRS, CDR2 YFSETQ. The CDR3 runs 15 residues. Comments on this clone: What it binds is not known. This sample includes further DNA sequences coding for the same CDR3.

Primers for the PCR totalled 60 Vbeta and 13 Jbeta. The data were produced by immunoSEQ multiplex PCR, yet TCRdb's version contains in-frame clones alone and is incomplete. This table has around 210,000 clones, approximately 85% appearing once. This chain links TRBV5-1 with TRBJ2-2; perhaps TRBD2 as D (6 bases). The receptor was derived from a woman aged 40 to 50 in good health and CMV-seronegative. Sequencing was done on a sample of PBMCs. In nucleotides, the CDR3 is TGCGCCAGCAGCCGCGGAGGGGCGAACACCGGGGAGCTGTTTTTT. This gives the protein CASSRGGANTGELFF.